This paragraph covers one T cell receptor (beta chain) sequence. Its antigen target is currently unknown. No qualities accompany the bases; no much larger clone lies one base away. The sample is drawn from a study of cytomegalovirus exposure and HLA in healthy donors listed by TCRdb under 2017. Concerning the study at large: In an earlier analysis of 587 of the donors, roughly 300 Gb of sequence data and 120 million or so unique TCR beta sequences from about 179 million T cells were reported. Across some 400 genotyped donors of the cohort, an average of about 240,000 unique TCR beta nucleotide sequences per donor were sequenced, and 15% to 20% of those sequences were non-productive. Donor age, sex, ethnicity and CMV serostatus were compiled alongside the repertoire data. The later analysis used no new phenotypic data to find candidate immune exposures, relying instead on TCR beta sequences and their occurrence across donors. The study profiled the T cell repertoires of hundreds of subjects by immunosequencing and related them to cytomegalovirus serostatus. A later genetic analysis took genome-wide SNP genotypes for about 60% of the roughly 670 donors and used that subset as a discovery cohort. Both class I and class II loci were covered by HLA typing, at four-digit resolution. Of the roughly 400 genotyped donors, roughly 80% were placed in the genetic ancestry cluster associated with self-reported Caucasian donors. A later analysis re-examined previously published TCR beta repertoires from 600 to 700 donors and added high-resolution HLA genotyping to investigate patterns of TCR occurrence. Typing coverage differed by locus: A, B, C, DRB1 and DQB1 were typed in roughly 620-630 donors, DQA1 in about 550, DPA1 in 600 to 610, and DPB1 in 450 to 480. Around 330 gigabases of sequencing data and around 80 million unique TCR sequences made up an early release that covered 500 to 700 HLA-typed donors. Every repertoire in the discovery cohort had been generated on one and the same sequencing platform. Along with the approximately 650-subject first cohort, a separate validation cohort of over a hundred different subjects was used. To predict cytomegalovirus infection status, the study brought together high-throughput TCR immunosequencing, statistical association of individual TCRs with disease status, and machine learning. About five DR-DQ haplotypes were handled as single units for association and clustering because linkage in the cohort was strong. The study was designed to test whether signatures of past pathogen exposure could be identified by cataloging public T cell receptors. To decide whether each TCR beta V gene segment behaved as functional or pseudogenic, an earlier analysis of fewer than 750 of the donors relied on high-throughput TCR beta sequencing. Broader findings and caveats from the paper: In vitro tests confirmed that three of the cytomegalovirus-associated TCR beta chains recognize cytomegalovirus antigens. A further reported finding was that TCR beta sequences accurately predicted the HLA-A and HLA-B alleles for most subjects in the first cohort. In an earlier analysis of around 600 of the donors, most TCR beta V segments appeared in productive rearrangements about 90% or about 30% of the time, broadly matching IMGT annotations. In a later analysis, the rate of TCR association differed among HLA loci, with DRB1 alleles having the most associated TCRs and HLA-C alleles having the fewest. Some IMGT-functional V segments, including TRBV6-2 and TRBV6-3, could not be told apart with the 87-base-pair reads, so those segments were excluded. A later analysis reported that several top co-occurrence clusters appeared linked to parvovirus B19, influenza, CMV and Epstein-Barr virus. Seventeen rarely observed V segments, including chromosome 9 orphons, were excluded from the earlier analysis of about 610 of the donors because counts were too low. Correlated functional status among segregating V segments might reflect linkage disequilibrium, but an unknown experimental factor could not be ruled out. Assigning TCR associations to individual alleles was difficult when HLA alleles, especially DR and DQ, strongly co-occurred. Compared with the roughly 710-donor mean, donors in an Asian-associated ancestry cluster had fewer N-insertions in productive TCRs, according to a later genetic analysis. The presence/absence analyses assumed that sequencing depth was roughly uniform across donors, and that assumption may not be true. Across donors, most TCR sequences were observed very rarely, whereas some public TCRs were present in many individuals. The classifier was reported to diagnose cytomegalovirus status with high specificity and sensitivity in both the original cohort and the validation cohort. The sequencing pipeline was judged likely to have produced a cluster of highly shared sequence variants as a technical artifact. Only TCR beta chains were sequenced in this cohort, and the absence of alpha or paired-chain data limited detectable features. Because HLA typing was missing for some donors at each locus, association tests included only the typed subset. In a later analysis, HLA-associated TCR beta chains were found to be more clonally expanded and to have lower generation probabilities than equally common non-associated chains. A later genetic analysis associated a missense DCLRE1C variant with V-gene and J-gene trimming of TCR beta chains, and an independent cohort replicated the association. Immune exposure information for the cohort was limited to CMV serostatus. Most CMV-associated TCR beta chains appeared to be HLA-restricted in a later analysis, and the HLA associations seemed to be driven largely by CMV exposure. A total of fewer than 200 TCR beta chains were listed by the study as associated with cytomegalovirus. Specific HLA alleles were associated with 16,951 TCR beta sequences at a false discovery rate of 0.05 in a later analysis. According to the authors, the approach could potentially be generalized to other disease states and immunological phenotypes.

In total, 666 healthy bone marrow donors made up the cohort. Cohort members were all nominally healthy when sampled, although unrecorded immune exposures were likely present. The donor tested CMV seropositive, placing the donor among the 289 seropositive members of the cohort. A peripheral blood sample was collected from each donor, and TCR beta sequencing was performed on peripheral blood mononuclear cells. The Qiagen DNeasy Blood Extraction Kit was used to extract genomic DNA from the blood cell samples. The germline V gene encodes CDR1 GTSNPN and CDR2 SVGIG (reference sequence). CDR3 length: 15 amino acids, cysteine to phenylalanine. Only CDR3 DNA remains: 45 bases, in frame from the first base. V has 0 bases trimmed and J has 7 bases trimmed; junction bases matching no gene number 9. The method behind the library was the immunoSEQ multiplex PCR assay. The multiplex PCR relied on a mix of 60 forward primers for TCR Vbeta segments and 13 reverse primers for TCR Jbeta segments. A multiplex PCR assay on genomic DNA amplified the CDR3 region of rearranged TCR beta genes. The amplified TCR beta libraries were sequenced on the Illumina HiSeq System as 87-base-pair reads. As for the authors' bioinformatics: A later analysis counted about 80 million unique TCR beta chains across the 650 to 700 repertoires, and 9.5 million to 11 million of these chains were shared by at least two donors. Raw reads were error-corrected and collapsed into unique sequences with a nearest-neighbor algorithm that merged closely related sequences to remove PCR and sequencing errors. To assign V, D and J gene segments, CDR3 sequences were aligned to IMGT reference sequences. Each retained sequence needed at least a six-nucleotide match to both a V gene segment and a J gene segment. A rearrangement was called productive if the CDR3 had no stop codons and remained in frame with V and J, and every other rearrangement was called non-productive. CDR3 was defined by IMGT convention, running from the second conserved V-encoded cysteine to the conserved J-encoded phenylalanine. Sequences without an unambiguous match to a single V gene segment were excluded from the earlier analysis of 450 to 750 of the donors. In an earlier analysis of approximately 590 of the donors, a V segment was called functional when productive rearrangements were above 56.7%, and segregating when the standard deviation between donors exceeded 5%. A statistical classification framework was developed to diagnose cytomegalovirus status using the catalog of TCR beta chain sequences. In a later analysis, V and J genes were assigned by comparing TCR nucleotide sequences against IMGT/GENE-DB human TR gene sequences. The TCRdist pipeline was used in a later analysis to assign CDR3 sequences and most-parsimonious VDJ recombination scenarios. In a later analysis, every TCR beta chain was defined by the combination of its CDR3 amino acid sequence and its V-gene family, and reads without a unique V-gene family were dropped. As a way to deal with suspected cross-contamination and a sequencing artifact, a later analysis dropped hundreds of nucleotide sequences that were highly shared and had low generation probability. For each public chain, a later analysis derived a clonal expansion index from normalized ranks of inferred template counts within each repertoire. A later analysis computed generation probabilities with a VDJ recombination model fitted to out-of-frame rearrangements, and checked the results against IGoR. A later analysis scored TCR-TCR, TCR-HLA and TCR-CMV co-occurrence with hypergeometric tests, applying a repertoire-size bias correction to TCR pairs. False discovery rates were estimated in a later analysis by permuting HLA or CMV assignments 20 times. A later analysis grouped co-occurring TCRs with DBSCAN, adding TCRdist sequence similarity when clustering within HLA-allele-positive subsets. Co-occurrence clustering excluded repertoires with fewer than 30,000 or more than 120,000 public chains, plus five with anomalous nucleotide sharing. TCRdb retrieved this table from immuneACCESS and kept in-frame rearrangements only. Not all clones are present; in checked studies, unresolved V genes account for under half, and no reason is known for the remainder. V and J calls plus clone size are reproduced from that table; the DNA served to infer D and trimming. In this sample the table shows around 140,000 clones, around 82% of which occur a single time. The top ten hold 3.2% of the sample.

Sequenced input: PBMCs. The chain couples TRBV30 to TRBJ1-5; the central 7 bases match TRBD1. The sequence was obtained from a man aged 18 to 30 in good health and CMV-seropositive. This receptor has the CDR3 CAWSVRGGGGQPQHF. Read as DNA, the sequence is TGTGCCTGGAGTGTACGAGGGGGCGGAGGGCAGCCCCAGCATTTT.